This T cell receptor (beta chain) is from a study of cytomegalovirus exposure and HLA in healthy donors. From the 120-subject validation cohort, which was separate from the roughly 700-subject first cohort, the donors were drawn. Data came from immunoSEQ multiplex PCR; TCRdb stores just in-frame clones and leaves some out. The sample has more than 95,000 clones; 70% to 90% are singletons. From germline, CDR1 is SGDLS and CDR2 YYNGEE. Trimming took 4 bases from V and 6 from J; bases not matched to a gene: 8. This CDR3 is 16 amino acids long. The TCR originated in a woman aged 18-29 years in good health and CMV-seropositive. Sample: PBMCs. The J gene is TRBJ2-2, the V gene TRBV9; 11 bases are a match to TRBD2. CDR3 nucleotides: TGTGCCAGCAGCTCGACTAGCGGGGCCCTCCCCGGGGAGCTGTTTTTT. Its protein product is CASSSTSGALPGELFF.